The rows below give T cell receptor beta chains drawn from one sample of a study of blood T cell repertoires in COVID-19. Sequencing used immunoSEQ multiplex PCR; TCRdb keeps in-frame clones, though not all of them. The repertoire holds 300,000 to 400,000 clones, with 87% as singletons. Sequenced: peripheral blood. Receptor source: a man aged 25 to 40 with COVID-19, enrolled during active disease. Each CDR3 is given with its conserved first and last residue. The D gene is left open where the match is weak. The size entry is marked missing in some rows and otherwise reads once, few, many or a size class.

V	D	size	J	CDR3	DNA
TRBV18	-	-	TRBJ2-1	CASSIDQGVYNEQFF	TGTGCCAGCTCAATAGACCAAGGAGTCTACAATGAGCAGTTCTTC
TRBV6-1	TRBD2	few	TRBJ2-3	CASSEEAGGTDTQYF	TGTGCCAGCAGTGAAGAAGCGGGAGGAACAGATACGCAGTATTTT
TRBV9	-	-	TRBJ1-1	CASSPPTNTEAFF	TGTGCCAGCAGCCCGCCCACAAACACTGAAGCTTTCTTT
TRBV23-1	TRBD2	-	TRBJ2-2	CASGIPGAGTSGSITGELFF	TGCGCCAGCGGGATACCGGGGGCCGGGACTAGCGGGAGTATCACCGGGGAGCTGTTTTTT
TRBV18	-	-	TRBJ1-5	CASSPSLNQPQHF	TGTGCCAGCTCACCATCTCTTAATCAGCCCCAGCATTTT
TRBV27	-	-	TRBJ2-6	CASSLSYRPSGANVLTF	TGTGCCAGCAGTTTATCGTACAGACCCTCTGGGGCCAACGTCCTGACTTTC
TRBV12-3/TRBV12-4	TRBD1	-	TRBJ2-1	CASSLNRQGRFF	TGTGCCAGCAGTCTAAACCGACAGGGCCGGTTCTTC
TRBV7-3	-	-	TRBJ2-2	CASSLLLTGELFF	TGTGCCAGCAGCTTATTACTCACCGGGGAGCTGTTTTTT
TRBV14	-	-	TRBJ2-7	CASSQNRESYEQYF	TGTGCCAGCAGCCAAAACAGGGAGTCCTACGAGCAGTACTTC
TRBV29-1	-	-	TRBJ1-3	CSVEDRGGKDSGNTIYF	TGCAGCGTTGAAGATCGGGGGGGGAAGGACTCTGGAAACACCATATATTTT
TRBV9	-	-	TRBJ2-5	CASSVRGGWTETQYF	TGTGCCAGCAGCGTAAGGGGCGGTTGGACGGAGACCCAGTACTTC
TRBV28	TRBD2	-	TRBJ2-1	CASEIRASGSLSYNEQFF	TGTGCCAGCGAAATTAGGGCTAGCGGGAGCCTCTCCTACAATGAGCAGTTCTTC
TRBV5-1	TRBD2	-	TRBJ2-1	CASSFTPGLASYNEQFF	TGCGCCAGCAGCTTTACCCCCGGACTAGCATCCTACAATGAGCAGTTCTTC
TRBV28	-	-	TRBJ1-1	CATRNGGADGTEAFF	TGTGCCACGCGAAATGGGGGGGCCGATGGCACTGAAGCTTTCTTT
TRBV5-4	TRBD1	once	TRBJ1-1	CASSFFQGAENTEAFF	TGTGCCAGCAGCTTTTTCCAGGGGGCTGAAAACACTGAAGCTTTCTTT
TRBV11-3	-	-	TRBJ2-2	CASSLGEGRGTGELFF	TGTGCCAGCAGCCTGGGCGAGGGCAGGGGCACCGGGGAGCTGTTTTTT
TRBV24-1	TRBD1	-	TRBJ2-1	CATSGSGQGNEQFF	TGTGCCACCAGTGGGTCAGGACAGGGCAATGAGCAGTTCTTC
TRBV7-2	-	-	TRBJ1-6	CASSLLGDNSPLHF	TGTGCCAGCAGCTTATTGGGAGATAATTCACCCCTCCACTTT
TRBV19	TRBD1	-	TRBJ2-2	CASSIGTGGTGELFF	TGTGCCAGTAGTATCGGGACAGGGGGTACCGGGGAGCTGTTTTTT
TRBV7-9	TRBD1	-	TRBJ1-5	CASSPDRERPQHF	TGTGCCAGCAGCCCGGACAGGGAACGACCCCAGCATTTT
TRBV23-1	TRBD1	-	TRBJ2-3	CASRLDRGPTDTQYF	TGCGCCAGCAGGCTTGACAGGGGGCCGACAGATACGCAGTATTTT
TRBV27	-	-	TRBJ2-7	CASSSPRGAGRSYEQYF	TGTGCCAGCAGTTCTCCCCGGGGGGCAGGGCGCTCCTACGAGCAGTACTTC
TRBV18	TRBD2	-	TRBJ2-3	CASSPRASGATDTQYF	TGTGCCAGCTCACCAAGGGCTAGCGGGGCCACAGATACGCAGTATTTT
TRBV6-5	TRBD2	-	TRBJ2-3	CASKYGGGAGTQYF	TGTGCCAGCAAATACGGCGGGGGGGCGGGGACGCAGTATTTT
TRBV6-1	-	-	TRBJ2-7	CASSEPRTARYEQYF	TGTGCCAGCAGTGAACCAAGGACAGCGAGATACGAGCAGTACTTC
TRBV29-1	-	-	TRBJ2-2	CSVQLYRDTGELFF	TGCAGCGTTCAGCTGTACAGGGACACCGGGGAGCTGTTTTTT
TRBV7-3	TRBD1	-	TRBJ1-2	CASSPQGAGGYTF	TGTGCCAGCAGCCCACAGGGGGCTGGGGGCTACACCTTC
TRBV30	-	once	TRBJ1-5	CAWSVASVRGSQPQHF	TGTGCCTGGAGTGTAGCGTCTGTTAGGGGGTCGCAGCCCCAGCATTTT
TRBV7-9	TRBD1	-	TRBJ1-4	CASSWRDRTNEKLFF	TGTGCCAGCAGCTGGCGGGACAGGACTAATGAAAAACTGTTTTTT
TRBV18	-	-	TRBJ2-7	CASSPGSNEQYF	TGTGCCAGCTCACCAGGGAGCAACGAGCAGTACTTC
TRBV28	-	once	TRBJ2-3	CASSPRSPDTQYF	TGTGCCAGCAGTCCTCGGAGTCCAGATACGCAGTATTTT
TRBV18	TRBD1	-	TRBJ1-6	CASSPGTGSNSPLHF	TGTGCCAGCTCACCCGGGACAGGGTCCAATTCACCCCTCCACTTT
TRBV5-1	TRBD2	once	TRBJ2-7	CASSLTSASYEQYF	TGCGCCAGCAGCTTGACTAGCGCTTCCTACGAGCAGTACTTC
TRBV19	-	-	TRBJ2-1	CASRPLFAQENEQFF	TGTGCCAGTAGGCCCCTCTTCGCGCAGGAAAACGAGCAGTTCTTC
TRBV7-2	-	-	TRBJ1-6	CASRPILQRRSPLHF	TGTGCCAGCAGACCCATACTCCAAAGGAGGTCACCCCTCCACTTT
TRBV20-1	-	-	TRBJ1-6	CSASVNFNSPLHF	TGCAGTGCTAGTGTAAATTTTAATTCACCCCTCCACTTT
TRBV2	-	-	TRBJ1-3	CASSEIRGNTIYF	TGTGCCAGCAGTGAAATCCGTGGAAACACCATATATTTT
TRBV4-3	TRBD1	-	TRBJ1-2	CASSQERDSYGYTF	TGCGCCAGCAGCCAAGAAAGGGACAGCTATGGCTACACCTTC
TRBV28	-	-	TRBJ1-2	CAAGRDYGYTF	TGTGCCGCGGGACGGGACTATGGCTACACCTTC
TRBV30	-	-	TRBJ2-7	CAWSVDPRQSHF	TGTGCCTGGAGTGTGGACCCAAGACAGTCCCACTTC
TRBV18	TRBD1	-	TRBJ1-2	CASSLGQGEDGYTF	TGTGCCAGCTCACTAGGCCAGGGGGAGGACGGCTACACCTTC
TRBV5-4	-	few	TRBJ2-3	CASSWTASTDTQYF	TGTGCCAGCAGCTGGACAGCTAGCACAGATACGCAGTATTTT
TRBV19	TRBD2	-	TRBJ2-5	CASSPLAGALQETQYF	TGTGCCAGTAGCCCACTAGCGGGAGCTCTCCAAGAGACCCAGTACTTC
TRBV7-7	-	-	TRBJ2-5	CASSLRPGWPETQYF	TGTGCCAGCAGCCTCCGGCCGGGTTGGCCGGAGACCCAGTACTTC
TRBV6-5	TRBD2	-	TRBJ2-4	CASSYSGGYKNIQYF	TGTGCCAGCAGTTACTCGGGGGGGTATAAAAACATTCAGTACTTC
TRBV11-1	TRBD1	-	TRBJ2-5	CASSRDREETQYF	TGTGCCAGCAGCCGCGACAGGGAGGAGACCCAGTACTTC
TRBV30	-	-	TRBJ2-5	CAWNTRQVGIETQYF	TGTGCCTGGAACACCCGACAGGTCGGGATTGAGACCCAGTACTTC
TRBV5-1	-	once	TRBJ2-7	CASSLTGFEQYF	TGCGCCAGCAGCTTGACAGGGTTCGAGCAGTACTTC
TRBV20-1	-	-	TRBJ2-7	CSASLRGAGYYEQYF	TGCAGTGCTAGTTTACGGGGGGCGGGGTACTACGAGCAGTACTTC
TRBV12-3/TRBV12-4	TRBD1	once	TRBJ2-3	CASSNRGDTQYF	TGTGCCAGCAGTAACAGGGGGGATACGCAGTATTTT
TRBV15	TRBD1	-	TRBJ1-2	CATSRDQGGGGDYGYTF	TGTGCCACCAGCAGAGACCAAGGAGGGGGCGGAGACTATGGCTACACCTTC
TRBV4-2	TRBD1	-	TRBJ1-2	CASSQENRGDGYTF	TGTGCCAGCAGCCAAGAGAACAGGGGAGACGGCTACACCTTC
TRBV6-2/TRBV6-3	-	-	TRBJ2-5	CASSLTGGLQETQYF	TGTGCCAGCAGTCTTACCGGGGGACTCCAAGAGACCCAGTACTTC
TRBV7-8	-	-	TRBJ2-4	CASSPPTGERAKNIQYF	TGTGCCAGCAGCCCCCCGACAGGAGAAAGGGCCAAAAACATTCAGTACTTC
TRBV12-5	-	-	TRBJ2-3	CASGLTGSDTQYF	TGTGCTAGTGGTTTGACAGGGTCAGATACGCAGTATTTT
TRBV7-2	TRBD2	-	TRBJ2-1	CASRPAGVSYNEQFF	TGTGCCAGCAGACCAGCGGGAGTATCCTACAATGAGCAGTTCTTC